The entry below describes one TCR beta chain. What it binds is not known. As controls, healthy donors matched for age and sex were used. TEMRA cells were FACS-enriched and CD8+ and CD4+ T cells negatively isolated. RNA was extracted with the RNeasy kit, and a quantity of about 0.45 to 1 ug was reverse transcribed using random hexamers. Amplification of TCR beta CDR3 was carried out by immunoSEQ multiplex PCR, which covered 54 Vbeta and 13 Jbeta segments. One entry per CDR3 protein results from TCRdb running MiXCR on the immunoSEQ multiplex PCR reads. Counted here are 120,000 or so distinct CDR3 sequences, 90% to 95% occurring once; the ten biggest clones make up more than 0.095%. These data belong to a study of CD8 T cells in Susac syndrome. Whole-study findings and limits: Acknowledgment was made by the study that its TCR sequencing and HLA analysis involved a relatively small number of individuals.

The CDR3 covers 15 residues. Trimming cost V 6 bases and J 4 bases; bases outside gene matches: 8. Germline CDR1 LGHDT, CDR2 YNNKEL (reference sequence). The sample consisted of CD4+ T cells from PBMCs. This chain connects TRBV3-1 to TRBJ2-1, with TRBD2 matching 8 bases. This TCR derives from a human donor in good health. The CDR3 DNA follows: TGTGCCAGCAGTCTTGGACTAGCAGGTTACAATGAGCAGTTCTTC. This gives the protein CASSLGLAGYNEQFF.